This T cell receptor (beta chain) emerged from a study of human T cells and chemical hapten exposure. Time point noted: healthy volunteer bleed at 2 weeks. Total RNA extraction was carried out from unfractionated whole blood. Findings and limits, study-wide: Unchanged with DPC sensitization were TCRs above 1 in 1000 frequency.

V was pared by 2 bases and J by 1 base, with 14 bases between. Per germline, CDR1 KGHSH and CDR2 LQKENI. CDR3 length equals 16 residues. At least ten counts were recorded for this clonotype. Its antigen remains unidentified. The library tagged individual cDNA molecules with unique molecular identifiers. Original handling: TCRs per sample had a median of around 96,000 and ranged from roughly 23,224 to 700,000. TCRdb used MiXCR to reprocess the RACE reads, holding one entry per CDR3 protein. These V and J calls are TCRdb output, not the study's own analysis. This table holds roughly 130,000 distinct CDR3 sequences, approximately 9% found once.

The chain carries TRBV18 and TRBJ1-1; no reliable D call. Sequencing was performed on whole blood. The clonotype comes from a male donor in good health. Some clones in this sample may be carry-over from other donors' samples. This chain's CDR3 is CASSPLPGMENTEAFF. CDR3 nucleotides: TGTGCCAGCTCACCATTGCCGGGTATGGAGAACACTGAAGCTTTCTTT.